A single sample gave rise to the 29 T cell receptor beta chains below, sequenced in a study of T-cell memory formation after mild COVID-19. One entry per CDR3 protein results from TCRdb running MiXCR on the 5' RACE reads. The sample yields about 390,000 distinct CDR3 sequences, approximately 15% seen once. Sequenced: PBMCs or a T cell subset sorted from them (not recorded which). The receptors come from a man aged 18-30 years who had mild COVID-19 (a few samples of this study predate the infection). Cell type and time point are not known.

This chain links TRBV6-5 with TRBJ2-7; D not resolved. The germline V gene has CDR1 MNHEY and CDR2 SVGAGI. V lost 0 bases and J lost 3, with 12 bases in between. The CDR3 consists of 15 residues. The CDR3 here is CASSYSENNLYEQYV. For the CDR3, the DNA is TGTGCCAGCAGTTACTCGGAGAACAACCTCTACGAGCAGTACGTC.

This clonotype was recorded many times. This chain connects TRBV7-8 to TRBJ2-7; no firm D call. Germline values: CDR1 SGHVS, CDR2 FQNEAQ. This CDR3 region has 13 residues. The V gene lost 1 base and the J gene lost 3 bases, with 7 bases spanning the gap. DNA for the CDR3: TGTGCCAGCAGCTTAGGTAACCTCTACGAGCAGTACGTC. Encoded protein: CASSLGNLYEQYV.

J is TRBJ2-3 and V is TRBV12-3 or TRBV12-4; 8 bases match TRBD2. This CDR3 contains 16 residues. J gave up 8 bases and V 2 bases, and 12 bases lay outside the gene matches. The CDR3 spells CASSLFPSGQAGTQYF. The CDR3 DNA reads TGTGCCAGCAGTTTATTCCCTAGCGGGCAGGCGGGTACGCAGTATTTT.

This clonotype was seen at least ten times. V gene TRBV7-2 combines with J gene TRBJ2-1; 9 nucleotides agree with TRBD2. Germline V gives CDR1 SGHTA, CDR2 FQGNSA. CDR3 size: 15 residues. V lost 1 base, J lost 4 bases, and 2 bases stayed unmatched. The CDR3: CASSLEAGGYNEQFF. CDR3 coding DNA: TGTGCCAGCAGCTTAGAGGCGGGGGGGTACAATGAGCAGTTCTTC.

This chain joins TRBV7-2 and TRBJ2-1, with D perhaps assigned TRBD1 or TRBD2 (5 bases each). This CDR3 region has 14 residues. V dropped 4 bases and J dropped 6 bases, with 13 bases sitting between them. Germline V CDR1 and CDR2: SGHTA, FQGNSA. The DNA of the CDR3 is TGTGCCAGCAGCTCCCGGGACCGCGGCAATGAGCAGTTCTTC. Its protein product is CASSSRDRGNEQFF.

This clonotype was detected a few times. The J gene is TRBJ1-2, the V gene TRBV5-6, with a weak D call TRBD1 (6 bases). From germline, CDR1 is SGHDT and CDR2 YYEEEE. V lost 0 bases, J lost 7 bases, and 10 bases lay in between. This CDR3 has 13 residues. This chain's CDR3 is CASSLEGDRGYTF. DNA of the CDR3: TGTGCCAGCAGCTTGGAGGGGGATCGTGGCTACACCTTC.

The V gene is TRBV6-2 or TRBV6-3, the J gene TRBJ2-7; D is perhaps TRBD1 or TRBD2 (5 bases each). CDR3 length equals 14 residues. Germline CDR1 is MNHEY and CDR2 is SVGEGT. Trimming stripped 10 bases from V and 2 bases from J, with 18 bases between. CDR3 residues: CATSGPPKPYEQYV. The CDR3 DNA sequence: TGTGCCACCTCGGGACCCCCCAAACCCTACGAGCAGTACGTC.

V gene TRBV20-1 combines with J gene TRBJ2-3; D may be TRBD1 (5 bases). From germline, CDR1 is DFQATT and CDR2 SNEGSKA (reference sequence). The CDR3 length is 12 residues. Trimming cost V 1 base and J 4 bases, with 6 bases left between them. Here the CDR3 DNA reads TGCAGTGCTAGAGTCAGGGCAGATACGCAGTATTTT. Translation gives CSARVRADTQYF.

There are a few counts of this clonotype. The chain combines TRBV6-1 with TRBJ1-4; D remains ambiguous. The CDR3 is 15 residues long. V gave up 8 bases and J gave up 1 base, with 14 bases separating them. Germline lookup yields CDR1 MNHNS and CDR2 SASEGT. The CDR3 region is CASLTGRKTNEKLFF. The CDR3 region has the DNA TGTGCCAGCTTAACGGGCCGGAAAACTAATGAAAAACTGTTTTTT.

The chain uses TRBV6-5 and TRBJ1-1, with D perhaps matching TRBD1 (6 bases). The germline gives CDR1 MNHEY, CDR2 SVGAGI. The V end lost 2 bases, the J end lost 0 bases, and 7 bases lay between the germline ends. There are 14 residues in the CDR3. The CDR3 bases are TGTGCCAGCAGTTACCAGGGGATGAACACTGAAGCTTTCTTT. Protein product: CASSYQGMNTEAFF.

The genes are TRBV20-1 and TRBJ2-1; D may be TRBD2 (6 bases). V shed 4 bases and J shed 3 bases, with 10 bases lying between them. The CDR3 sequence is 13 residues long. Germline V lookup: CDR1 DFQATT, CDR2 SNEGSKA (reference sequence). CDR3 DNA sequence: TGCAGTGCTACGGCGGGGTTCTACAATGAGCAGTTCTTC. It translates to CSATAGFYNEQFF.

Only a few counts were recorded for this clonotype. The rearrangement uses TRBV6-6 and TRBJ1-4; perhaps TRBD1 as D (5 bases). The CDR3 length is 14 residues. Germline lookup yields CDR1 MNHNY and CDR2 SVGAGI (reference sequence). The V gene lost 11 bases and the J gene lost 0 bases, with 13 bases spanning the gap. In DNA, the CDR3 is TGTGCCGCTACCGGGGGGGCAACTAATGAAAAACTGTTTTTT. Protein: CAATGGATNEKLFF.

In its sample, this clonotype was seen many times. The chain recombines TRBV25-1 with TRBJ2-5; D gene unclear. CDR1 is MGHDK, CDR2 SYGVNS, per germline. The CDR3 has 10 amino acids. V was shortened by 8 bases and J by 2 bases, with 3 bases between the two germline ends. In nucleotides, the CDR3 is TGTGCCAGCGGTCAAGAGACCCAGTACTTC. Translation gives CASGQETQYF.

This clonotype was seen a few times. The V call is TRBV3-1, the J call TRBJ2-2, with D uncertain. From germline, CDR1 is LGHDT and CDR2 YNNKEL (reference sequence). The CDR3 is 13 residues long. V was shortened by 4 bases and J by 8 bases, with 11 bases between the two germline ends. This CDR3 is CASSPYSTGELFF. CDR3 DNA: TGTGCCAGCAGCCCTTATAGCACTGGGGAGCTGTTTTTT.

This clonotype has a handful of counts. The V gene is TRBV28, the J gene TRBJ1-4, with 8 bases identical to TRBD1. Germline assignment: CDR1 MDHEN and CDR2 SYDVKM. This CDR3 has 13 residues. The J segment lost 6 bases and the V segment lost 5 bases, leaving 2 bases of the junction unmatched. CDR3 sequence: CASSPGGYEKLFF. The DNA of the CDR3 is TGTGCCAGCAGTCCAGGGGGCTATGAAAAACTGTTTTTT.

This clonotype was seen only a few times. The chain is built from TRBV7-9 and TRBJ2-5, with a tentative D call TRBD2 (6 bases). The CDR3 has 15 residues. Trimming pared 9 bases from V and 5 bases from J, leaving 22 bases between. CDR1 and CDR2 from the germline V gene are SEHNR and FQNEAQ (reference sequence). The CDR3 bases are TGTGCCAGTTCTCTCTTGGGGCGGGGAATGGAGACCCAGTACTTC. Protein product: CASSLLGRGMETQYF.

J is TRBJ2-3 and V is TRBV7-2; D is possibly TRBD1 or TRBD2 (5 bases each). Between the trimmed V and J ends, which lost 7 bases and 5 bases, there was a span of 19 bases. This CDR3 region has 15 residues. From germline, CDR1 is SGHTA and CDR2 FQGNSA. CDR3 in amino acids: CASIPGQRLQDTQYF. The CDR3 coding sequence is TGTGCCAGCATCCCGGGGCAGAGACTTCAAGATACGCAGTATTTT.

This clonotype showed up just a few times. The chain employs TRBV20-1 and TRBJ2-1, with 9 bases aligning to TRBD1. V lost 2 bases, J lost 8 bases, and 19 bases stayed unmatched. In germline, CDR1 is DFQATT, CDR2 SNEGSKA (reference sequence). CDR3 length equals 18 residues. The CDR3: CSARPLPGQGFFGDEQFF. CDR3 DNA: TGCAGTGCTAGACCCCTTCCGGGACAGGGCTTCTTCGGCGATGAGCAGTTCTTC.

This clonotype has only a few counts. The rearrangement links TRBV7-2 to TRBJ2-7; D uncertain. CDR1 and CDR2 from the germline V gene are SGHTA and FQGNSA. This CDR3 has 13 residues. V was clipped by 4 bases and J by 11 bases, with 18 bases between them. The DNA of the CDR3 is TGTGCCAGCAGCTACCGACCGGCTGACCGTGAGTACTTC. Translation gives CASSYRPADREYF.

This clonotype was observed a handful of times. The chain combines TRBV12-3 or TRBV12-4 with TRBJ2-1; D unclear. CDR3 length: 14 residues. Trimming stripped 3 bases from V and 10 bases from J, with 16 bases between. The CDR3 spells CASSFPGTPWEQFF. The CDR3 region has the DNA TGTGCCAGCAGTTTCCCGGGTACTCCGTGGGAGCAGTTCTTC.

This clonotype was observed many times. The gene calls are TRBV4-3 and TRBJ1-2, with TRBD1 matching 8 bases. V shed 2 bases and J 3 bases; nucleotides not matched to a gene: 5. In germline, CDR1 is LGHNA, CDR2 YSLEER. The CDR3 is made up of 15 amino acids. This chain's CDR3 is CASSQQTGAHYGYTF. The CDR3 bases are TGCGCCAGCAGCCAACAGACAGGGGCCCACTATGGCTACACCTTC.

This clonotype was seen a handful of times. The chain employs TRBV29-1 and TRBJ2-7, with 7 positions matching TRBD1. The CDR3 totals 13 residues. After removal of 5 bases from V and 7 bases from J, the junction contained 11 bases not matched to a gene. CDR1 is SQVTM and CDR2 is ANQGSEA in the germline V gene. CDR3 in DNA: TGCAGCGTTAGTATGGACAGGCTAGGAGAGCAGTACTTC. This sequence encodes CSVSMDRLGEQYF.

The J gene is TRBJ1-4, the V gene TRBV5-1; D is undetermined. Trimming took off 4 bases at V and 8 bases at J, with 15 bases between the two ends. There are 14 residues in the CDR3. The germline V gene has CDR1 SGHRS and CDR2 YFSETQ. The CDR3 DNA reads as TGCGCCAGCAGCCGCGACCGGGCTTACGAAAAACTGTTTTTT. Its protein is CASSRDRAYEKLFF.

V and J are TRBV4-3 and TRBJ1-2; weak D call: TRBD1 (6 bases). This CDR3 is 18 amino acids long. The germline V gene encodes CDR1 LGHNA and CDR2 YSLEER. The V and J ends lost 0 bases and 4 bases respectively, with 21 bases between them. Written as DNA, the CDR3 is TGCGCCAGCAGCCAAGATCAGGGGATGGGTGGAGGTGGCTATGGCTACACCTTC. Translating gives CASSQDQGMGGGGYGYTF.

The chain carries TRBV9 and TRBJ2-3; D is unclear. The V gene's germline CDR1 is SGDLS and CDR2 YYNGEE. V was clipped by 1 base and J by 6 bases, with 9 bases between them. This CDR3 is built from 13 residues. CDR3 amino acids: CASSVSPPDTQYF. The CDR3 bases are TGTGCCAGCAGCGTATCCCCCCCGGATACGCAGTATTTT. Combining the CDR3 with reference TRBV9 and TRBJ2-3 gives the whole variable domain DSGVTQTPKHLITATGQRVTLRCSPRSGDLSVYWYQQSLDQGLQFLIQYYNGEERAKGNILERFSAQQFPDLHSELNLSSLELGDSALYFCASSVSPPDTQYFGPGTRLTVL.

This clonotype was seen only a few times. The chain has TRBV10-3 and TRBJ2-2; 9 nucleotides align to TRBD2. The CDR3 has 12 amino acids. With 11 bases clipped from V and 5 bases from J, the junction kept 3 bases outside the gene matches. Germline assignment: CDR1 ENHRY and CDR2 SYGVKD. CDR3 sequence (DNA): TGTGCCTTAGCGGGGGCGACCGGGGAGCTGTTTTTT. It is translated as CALAGATGELFF.

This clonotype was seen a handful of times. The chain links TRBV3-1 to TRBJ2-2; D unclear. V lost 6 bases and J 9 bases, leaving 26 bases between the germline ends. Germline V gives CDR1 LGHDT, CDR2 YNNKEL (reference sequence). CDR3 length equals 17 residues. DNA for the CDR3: TGTGCCAGCAGGACAACATCGGTAGCCCAATATCAACGGGAGCTGTTTTTT. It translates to CASRTTSVAQYQRELFF.

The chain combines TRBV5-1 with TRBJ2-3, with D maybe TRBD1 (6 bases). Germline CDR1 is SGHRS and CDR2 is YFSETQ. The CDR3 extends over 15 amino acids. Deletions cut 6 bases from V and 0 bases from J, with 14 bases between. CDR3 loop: CASNLGTGSTDTQYF. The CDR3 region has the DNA TGCGCCAGCAACCTTGGAACAGGGAGCACAGATACGCAGTATTTT.

CDR3 in amino acids: CASSPDLHEAFF. The CDR3 nucleotides are TGTGCCAGCAGCCCGGACCTTCACGAAGCTTTCTTT. The chain is built from TRBV12-3 or TRBV12-4 and TRBJ1-1; D ambiguous. This CDR3 region has 12 residues. Trimming took 6 bases from V and 8 from J, leaving 13 bases between them.